One sample yielded the 17 T cell receptor beta chains listed below, sequenced in a study of blood T cells in healthy people across ages (dated by TCRdb to between 2014 and 2017). Library construction relied on 5' RACE. Sequencing was performed on an Illumina HiSeq 2500. The second PCR ran for about 7 to 11 cycles and used a J-beta primer mix along with a sample-barcoded 5' primer. TCRdb applied fastp at Q25 and MiXCR to the public reads, then kept only in-frame beta chains. Here each entry gathers all rows of one CDR3 protein and keeps the most common genes and DNA. The sample table shows about 640,000 distinct CDR3 sequences, and roughly 53% are seen once. The top ten clones comprise around 37% of the sample. The sample comprised blood. The receptor source for this set is a man in his sixties in good health.

CDR3 in amino acids: CSVEGTGQPQHF. Written as DNA, the CDR3 is TGCAGCGTTGAGGGAACTGGGCAGCCCCAGCATTTT. The gene calls are TRBV29-1 and TRBJ1-5; no clear D gene. The CDR3 is made up of 12 amino acids. In germline, CDR1 is SQVTM, CDR2 ANQGSEA. Trimming cost V 3 bases and J 7 bases, with 10 bases left between them.

The rearrangement links TRBV20-1 to TRBJ2-1, with 7 positions matching TRBD1. The germline CDR1 and CDR2 sequences are DFQATT and SNEGSKA (reference sequence). This CDR3 contains 15 residues. The trim removed 4 bases at V and 0 bases at J, leaving 6 bases unmatched. The CDR3 spells CSAIQGGSSYNEQFF. The DNA of the CDR3 is TGCAGTGCTATCCAAGGGGGCTCCTCCTACAATGAGCAGTTCTTC.

The V call is TRBV12-3 or TRBV12-4, the J call TRBJ2-5, with 10 bases fitting TRBD2. V lost 2 bases and J lost 11; bases outside the gene matches: 17. The CDR3 has 17 residues. This CDR3 is CASSLFSGGAPYNEQYF. CDR3 bases: TGTGCCAGCAGTTTATTCAGCGGGGGGGCCCCTTACAATGAGCAGTACTTC.

This clonotype has more than one count but fewer than ten. The V and J genes are TRBV20-1 and TRBJ2-5; the D gene is possibly TRBD1 (5 bases). The V and J ends lost 6 bases and 5 bases respectively, with 16 bases between them. The CDR3 contains 13 residues. Per the germline V gene, CDR1 is DFQATT and CDR2 is SNEGSKA (reference sequence). In DNA, the CDR3 is TGCAGTGCACCAGTTGGGGCTTCGGAGACCCAGTACTTC. Residues: CSAPVGASETQYF.

The V gene is TRBV28, the J gene TRBJ2-7, with a possible D match to TRBD2 (5 bases). This CDR3 has 16 residues. Germline CDR1 and CDR2: MDHEN and SYDVKM. Trimming stripped 2 bases from V and 3 bases from J, with 17 bases between. The CDR3 DNA follows: TGTGCCAGCAGTTTAGGACCCCCGGGATTAAACTACGAGCAGTACTTC. Encoded protein: CASSLGPPGLNYEQYF.

The rearrangement uses TRBV7-8 and TRBJ2-7; 11 bases map to TRBD2. This CDR3 is 15 amino acids long. Germline V gives CDR1 SGHVS, CDR2 FQNEAQ. Trimming cost V 5 bases and J 4 bases; bases outside gene matches: 7. CDR3 coding DNA: TGTGCCAGCAGCCCTACACTAGCGGGGGCTTACGAGCAGTACTTC. Translation: CASSPTLAGAYEQYF. The whole variable domain, remainder taken from reference TRBV7-8 and TRBJ2-7, is GAGVSQSPRYKVAKRGQDVALRCDPISGHVSLFWYQQALGQGPEFLTYFQNEAQLDKSGLPSDRFFAERPEGSVSTLKIQRTQQEDSAVYLCASSPTLAGAYEQYFGPGTRLTVT.

This rearrangement joins TRBV5-1 to TRBJ2-1; maybe TRBD2 (6 bases). CDR1 SGHRS and CDR2 YFSETQ come from the germline V gene. V was shortened by 4 bases and J by 6 bases, with 17 bases between the two germline ends. This CDR3 contains 15 residues. CDR3 protein: CASSQGLGLGNEQFF. CDR3 DNA: TGCGCCAGCAGCCAGGGACTGGGCCTTGGCAATGAGCAGTTCTTC. The whole variable domain, filled in from reference TRBV5-1 and TRBJ2-1, reads KAGVTQTPRYLIKTRGQQVTLSCSPISGHRSVSWYQQTPGQGLQFLFEYFSETQRNKGNFPGRFSGRQFSNSRSEMNVSTLELGDSALYLCASSQGLGLGNEQFFGPGTRLTVL.

This clonotype has only a few counts. The chain has TRBV15 and TRBJ2-7; TRBD2 might be the D (6 bases). The V end was cut by 0 bases, the J end by 3 bases, with 9 bases between. The CDR3 contains 14 residues. CDR1 LNHNV and CDR2 YYDKDF come from the germline V gene (reference sequence). CDR3 loop: CATSRDERVYEQYF. In DNA, the CDR3 is TGTGCCACCAGCAGAGATGAGCGGGTCTACGAGCAGTACTTC.

V and J are TRBV18 and TRBJ2-3; the D is unclear. CDR1 is KGHSH and CDR2 is LQKENI in the germline V gene. This CDR3 spans 12 amino acids. V was pared by 8 bases and J by 6 bases, with 12 bases between. The CDR3 region has the DNA TGTGCCAGCACCACCGTATCGGATACGCAGTATTTT. Translation gives CASTTVSDTQYF.

V and J are TRBV4-2 and TRBJ2-5, with D maybe TRBD1 (6 bases). V was trimmed by 4 bases and J by 4 bases, leaving 16 bases between them. The CDR3 is 15 amino acids. Per the germline V gene, CDR1 is LGHNA and CDR2 is YNFKEQ. The CDR3: CASSRGVGAGETQYF. The CDR3 region has the DNA TGTGCCAGCAGCCGAGGAGTGGGGGCGGGAGAGACCCAGTACTTC.

This clonotype was counted only a few times. The chain couples TRBV10-3 to TRBJ2-5; 9 nucleotides match TRBD1. V shed 0 bases and J 13 bases; nucleotides not matched to a gene: 15. The V gene's germline CDR1 is ENHRY and CDR2 SYGVKD. The CDR3 has 16 residues. The DNA for the CDR3 is TGTGCCATCAGTGAGTCGAGACTCGGGACAGGGCCGCTTCCGTACTTC. It yields the protein CAISESRLGTGPLPYF.

V gene TRBV27 combines with J gene TRBJ2-1, with a possible D match to TRBD1 (6 bases). Per germline, CDR1 MNHEY and CDR2 SMNVEV (reference sequence). V was cut by 7 bases and J by 9 bases, with 16 bases left in between. This CDR3 has 13 residues. The CDR3 loop is CASNDRFNGEQFF. CDR3 DNA sequence: TGTGCCAGCAATGACAGGTTTAACGGTGAGCAGTTCTTC.

This chain links TRBV6-6 with TRBJ1-6, with D possibly TRBD1 on 5 matching bases. The CDR3 runs to 14 residues. Between the trimmed V and J ends, which lost 0 bases and 6 bases, there was a span of 6 bases. Looked up from germline, CDR1 is MNHNY and CDR2 is SVGAGI (reference sequence). CDR3 sequence: CASSYSGGNSPLHF. CDR3 nucleotide sequence: TGTGCCAGCAGTTACTCCGGGGGTAATTCACCCCTCCACTTT.

The CDR3 loop reads CSALATAGTETQYF. The CDR3 DNA is TGCAGTGCCCTAGCGACCGCCGGGACGGAGACCCAGTACTTC. The chain couples TRBV20-1 to TRBJ2-5; weak D call: TRBD2 (6 bases). Germline V gene data show CDR1 as DFQATT and CDR2 as SNEGSKA (reference sequence). Trimming pared 6 bases from V and 5 bases from J, leaving 19 bases between. The CDR3 consists of 14 residues.

The CDR3 nucleotides are TGTGCCATCAGAGATCCAGGGGGCGTTGGCTACACCTTC. Translation gives CAIRDPGGVGYTF. V and J are TRBV10-3 and TRBJ1-2; the match to TRBD1 covers 8 bases. The CDR3 is 13 residues long. Germline trimming cut 6 bases from V and 7 bases from J; bases unmatched to any gene: 7. CDR1 is ENHRY, CDR2 SYGVKD, per germline.

This clonotype appeared a single time. The DNA of the CDR3 is TGTGCCAGCTCACCACTACCCTATGAGCAGTTCTTC. This gives the protein CASSPLPYEQFF. V is TRBV18 and J is TRBJ2-1; no definite D call. The V gene's germline CDR1 is KGHSH and CDR2 LQKENI. Trimming removed 1 base from V and 8 bases from J, with 6 bases in between. This CDR3 region has 12 residues.

The CDR3 protein is CASSLAMVETQYF. As DNA, the CDR3 is TGCGCCAGCAGCTTGGCCATGGTGGAGACCCAGTACTTC. The chain combines TRBV5-1 with TRBJ2-5, with D unclear. With 0 bases removed from V and 5 bases from J, the gap between germline ends came to 8 bases. In germline, CDR1 is SGHRS, CDR2 YFSETQ. CDR3 length: 13 residues.